Sequencing of this TCR beta chain was carried out in a study of T-cell reconstitution after alpha-beta-depleted transplantation in children. Unique molecular identifiers were used to barcode this TCRbeta library. TCRdb passed the PCR reads through MiXCR, listing each CDR3 protein once. This sample has around 440,000 distinct CDR3 sequences; 15% to 20% occur once, and the top ten carry approximately 28%. Whole-study findings and limits: Expanded graft clones numbering several hundred reportedly gave rise to alpha-beta T cells about two months after transplant.

This clonotype was recorded a few times. Its antigen is still unknown. The germline gives CDR1 SGHTA, CDR2 FQGNSA. Between the trimmed V and J ends, which lost 4 bases and 2 bases, there was a span of 15 bases. The CDR3 spans 15 residues. The specimen comprised PBMCs, mostly from graft donor cells, sampled 360 days after TCRalphabeta/CD19-depleted stem cell transplant. This sequence joins TRBV7-2 and TRBJ2-7; tentative D call: TRBD2 (5 bases). This sequence originates from a boy less than two years old who had a stem cell transplant for Wiskott-Aldrich syndrome, so the T cells may come from the graft donor. The CDR3 protein is CASSSRRHGAYEQYF. The CDR3 bases are TGTGCCAGCAGCTCACGACGGCACGGGGCCTACGAGCAGTACTTC.